Listed below are T cell receptor beta chains from one sample, sequenced in a study of CD8+ T cells in alopecia areata. Only in-frame clones appear in the TCRdb table, and some are missing; sequencing was by immunoSEQ multiplex PCR. The sample lists 160,000 or so clones, roughly 63% seen once, with 16% in the top ten. The sequencing used CD4+ T cells sorted from blood, collected at approximately week 56, from a patient treated with tofacitinib. The receptors originated from a human donor with alopecia areata. The CDR3 runs from the conserved cysteine through the conserved F or W. D genes are given only for firm matches. Not every row has a clone size; where given, it reads once, few, many or a size class.

D gene: NA
clone size: NA
J gene: TRBJ2-7
V gene: TRBV4-2
CDR3 protein: CASSQEEGPYEQYF
CDR3 DNA: TGTGCCAGCAGCCAAGAGGAGGGACCCTACGAGCAGTACTTC

D gene: NA
clone size: NA
J gene: TRBJ1-6
V gene: TRBV25-1
CDR3 protein: CASNQGYNSPLHF
CDR3 DNA: TGTGCCAGCAACCAGGGTTACAATTCACCCCTCCACTTT

D gene: NA
clone size: NA
J gene: TRBJ1-5
V gene: TRBV30
CDR3 protein: CAWSDRRGQPQHF
CDR3 DNA: TGTGCCTGGAGTGACAGGAGAGGTCAGCCCCAGCATTTT

D gene: NA
clone size: few
J gene: TRBJ2-6
V gene: TRBV7-9
CDR3 protein: CASSLAGANVLTF
CDR3 DNA: TGTGCCAGCAGCTTAGCTGGGGCCAACGTCCTGACTTTC

D gene: NA
clone size: once
J gene: TRBJ2-3
V gene: TRBV2
CDR3 protein: CASSNGLGTDTQYF
CDR3 DNA: TGTGCCAGCAGCAACGGCCTAGGCACAGATACGCAGTATTTT

D gene: NA
clone size: NA
J gene: TRBJ2-7
V gene: TRBV5-1
CDR3 protein: CASSLDAGDEQYF
CDR3 DNA: TGCGCCAGCAGCTTGGACGCTGGGGACGAGCAGTACTTC

D gene: NA
clone size: NA
J gene: TRBJ1-5
V gene: TRBV2
CDR3 protein: CASSKRGGSYSNQPQHF
CDR3 DNA: TGTGCCAGCAGTAAAAGGGGGGGCAGCTATAGCAATCAGCCCCAGCATTTT

D gene: TRBD2
clone size: NA
J gene: TRBJ2-4
V gene: TRBV5-1
CDR3 protein: CASSGGLAGNIQYF
CDR3 DNA: TGCGCCAGCAGCGGAGGACTAGCGGGAAACATTCAGTACTTC

D gene: NA
clone size: NA
J gene: TRBJ2-7
V gene: TRBV25-1
CDR3 protein: CASSVGGLTYEQYF
CDR3 DNA: TGTGCCAGCAGTGTCGGGGGTCTGACCTACGAGCAGTACTTC

D gene: NA
clone size: NA
J gene: TRBJ2-3
V gene: TRBV15
CDR3 protein: CATSRDRQIADTQYF
CDR3 DNA: TGTGCCACCAGCAGAGATAGACAAATAGCAGATACGCAGTATTTT

D gene: TRBD2
clone size: few
J gene: TRBJ2-3
V gene: TRBV10-3
CDR3 protein: CAISGSGGAGDTQYF
CDR3 DNA: TGTGCCATCAGTGGAAGCGGGGGGGCCGGAGATACGCAGTATTTT

D gene: NA
clone size: NA
J gene: TRBJ1-5
V gene: TRBV2
CDR3 protein: CASSDRADHQPQHF
CDR3 DNA: TGTGCCAGCAGTGATAGGGCAGACCATCAGCCCCAGCATTTT

D gene: TRBD2
clone size: NA
J gene: TRBJ2-5
V gene: TRBV18
CDR3 protein: CASSLLATTAGETQYF
CDR3 DNA: TGTGCCAGCTCACTACTAGCGACGACGGCTGGGGAGACCCAGTACTTC

D gene: NA
clone size: NA
J gene: TRBJ1-1
V gene: TRBV5-6
CDR3 protein: CASSLGFRRGDTEAFF
CDR3 DNA: TGTGCCAGCAGCTTGGGATTTAGGCGTGGGGACACTGAAGCTTTCTTT

D gene: NA
clone size: NA
J gene: TRBJ2-5
V gene: TRBV29-1
CDR3 protein: CSVELRLQETQYF
CDR3 DNA: TGCAGCGTTGAACTCCGGCTACAAGAGACCCAGTACTTC

D gene: NA
clone size: NA
J gene: TRBJ1-1
V gene: TRBV11-2
CDR3 protein: CASSQDVRGTAFF
CDR3 DNA: TGTGCCAGCAGCCAGGACGTGCGGGGGACGGCTTTCTTT

D gene: NA
clone size: NA
J gene: TRBJ1-5
V gene: TRBV7-9
CDR3 protein: CASSSNRDQPQHF
CDR3 DNA: TGTGCCAGCAGCTCTAACCGGGATCAGCCCCAGCATTTT

D gene: TRBD1
clone size: NA
J gene: TRBJ2-2
V gene: TRBV7-3
CDR3 protein: CASSPGGGELFF
CDR3 DNA: TGTGCCAGCAGCCCAGGGGGCGGGGAGCTGTTTTTT

D gene: TRBD1
clone size: few
J gene: TRBJ2-2
V gene: TRBV29-1
CDR3 protein: CSAVTGVTGELFF
CDR3 DNA: TGCAGCGCTGTCACAGGGGTTACTGGGGAGCTGTTTTTT

D gene: TRBD2
clone size: NA
J gene: TRBJ2-3
V gene: TRBV2
CDR3 protein: CASRPLAGAYMYTQYF
CDR3 DNA: TGTGCCAGCAGGCCACTAGCGGGGGCCTACATGTATACGCAGTATTTT

D gene: NA
clone size: few
J gene: TRBJ1-5
V gene: TRBV6-5
CDR3 protein: CASSYRGVNQPQHF
CDR3 DNA: TGTGCCAGCAGTTACCGAGGGGTTAATCAGCCCCAGCATTTT

D gene: NA
clone size: NA
J gene: TRBJ2-3
V gene: TRBV28
CDR3 protein: CASSLSRLGADTQYF
CDR3 DNA: TGTGCCAGCAGTTTATCCCGGTTGGGGGCAGATACGCAGTATTTT

D gene: TRBD1
clone size: NA
J gene: TRBJ1-1
V gene: TRBV12-5
CDR3 protein: CASGLLTGGTEAFF
CDR3 DNA: TGTGCTAGTGGTTTGCTTACAGGGGGCACTGAAGCTTTCTTT

D gene: TRBD1
clone size: NA
J gene: TRBJ2-7
V gene: TRBV5-6
CDR3 protein: CASSLDRGFYEQYF
CDR3 DNA: TGTGCCAGCAGCTTGGACAGGGGGTTCTACGAGCAGTACTTC

D gene: NA
clone size: few
J gene: TRBJ2-3
V gene: TRBV4-1
CDR3 protein: CASSLNIGNTQYF
CDR3 DNA: TGCGCCAGCAGCCTCAACATTGGAAATACGCAGTATTTT

D gene: NA
clone size: NA
J gene: TRBJ1-2
V gene: TRBV9
CDR3 protein: CASRIGLFWDQDYGYTF
CDR3 DNA: TGTGCCAGCAGAATAGGCCTCTTTTGGGACCAGGACTATGGCTACACCTTC

D gene: NA
clone size: NA
J gene: TRBJ2-7
V gene: TRBV10-3
CDR3 protein: CAIKGQGLYEQYF
CDR3 DNA: TGTGCCATCAAAGGTCAGGGGCTCTACGAGCAGTACTTC

D gene: NA
clone size: NA
J gene: TRBJ2-1
V gene: TRBV29-1
CDR3 protein: CSPRPISSYNEQFF
CDR3 DNA: TGCAGCCCAAGGCCGATTAGCTCCTACAATGAGCAGTTCTTC

D gene: NA
clone size: NA
J gene: TRBJ2-5
V gene: TRBV7-2
CDR3 protein: CASSLGLEETQYF
CDR3 DNA: TGTGCCAGCAGCCTGGGACTTGAAGAGACCCAGTACTTC

D gene: NA
clone size: NA
J gene: TRBJ2-7
V gene: TRBV29-1
CDR3 protein: CSVARGPSYEQYF
CDR3 DNA: TGCAGCGTTGCGAGGGGTCCATCCTACGAGCAGTACTTC

D gene: NA
clone size: NA
J gene: TRBJ1-5
V gene: TRBV2
CDR3 protein: CASSEPGGQPQHF
CDR3 DNA: TGTGCCAGCAGTGAGCCAGGTGGTCAGCCCCAGCATTTT

D gene: TRBD1
clone size: NA
J gene: TRBJ1-2
V gene: TRBV29-1
CDR3 protein: CSVVPRTGVNGYTF
CDR3 DNA: TGCAGCGTTGTCCCTAGGACAGGGGTAAATGGCTACACCTTC

D gene: NA
clone size: few
J gene: TRBJ2-7
V gene: TRBV18
CDR3 protein: CASSSIQESLYEQYF
CDR3 DNA: TGTGCCAGCTCGTCAATCCAGGAGTCCTTGTACGAGCAGTACTTC

D gene: TRBD1
clone size: NA
J gene: TRBJ1-1
V gene: TRBV7-9
CDR3 protein: CASSLHRGRNTEAFF
CDR3 DNA: TGTGCCAGCAGCCTTCACAGGGGCCGCAACACTGAAGCTTTCTTT

D gene: TRBD1
clone size: NA
J gene: TRBJ1-2
V gene: TRBV30
CDR3 protein: CAWSGQGSGYTF
CDR3 DNA: TGTGCCTGGAGTGGACAGGGGTCTGGCTACACCTTC

D gene: TRBD1
clone size: few
J gene: TRBJ2-7
V gene: TRBV10-3
CDR3 protein: CATTGQGSYEQYF
CDR3 DNA: TGTGCCACCACGGGACAGGGCTCCTACGAGCAGTACTTC

D gene: NA
clone size: NA
J gene: TRBJ2-1
V gene: TRBV9
CDR3 protein: CASSGMFGGHNEQFF
CDR3 DNA: TGTGCCAGCAGCGGGATGTTTGGGGGGCATAATGAGCAGTTCTTC

D gene: TRBD2
clone size: NA
J gene: TRBJ2-7
V gene: TRBV7-2
CDR3 protein: CASSGTSGAYEQYF
CDR3 DNA: TGTGCCAGCAGCGGGACTAGCGGGGCCTACGAGCAGTACTTC

D gene: NA
clone size: NA
J gene: TRBJ1-6
V gene: TRBV28
CDR3 protein: CASSVGGLNSPLHF
CDR3 DNA: TGTGCCAGCAGTGTCGGGGGTCTTAATTCACCCCTCCACTTT

D gene: TRBD1
clone size: NA
J gene: TRBJ1-1
V gene: TRBV30
CDR3 protein: CAWNGDRLLGDPGSTEAFF
CDR3 DNA: TGTGCCTGGAACGGGGACAGGCTGTTGGGTGATCCGGGGAGCACTGAAGCTTTCTTT